A single sample is the source of the 17 T cell receptor beta chains below, sequenced in a study of blood T cell repertoires in COVID-19. Repertoires were generated with immunoSEQ multiplex PCR, while TCRdb's copy carries only in-frame clones and drops some. The table records about 240,000 clones, approximately 86% of them present only once. Sequenced material: peripheral blood. The source of these receptors is a woman aged 60-75 years with active or convalescent COVID-19.

V usage is TRBV30 and J usage is TRBJ1-4; D gene unclear. Looked up from germline, CDR1 is GTSNPN and CDR2 is SVGIG (reference sequence). V was cut by 6 bases and J by 8 bases, with 16 bases left in between. The CDR3 length is 13 residues. CDR3: CACRVPSLEKLFF. The CDR3 coding sequence is TGTGCCTGTCGGGTCCCCTCTCTAGAAAAACTGTTTTTT. The whole variable domain, remainder taken from reference TRBV30 and TRBJ1-4, is SQTIHQWPATLVQPVGSPLSLECTVEGTSNPNLYWYRQAAGRGLQLLFYSVGIGQISSEVPQNLSASRPQDRQFILSSKKLLLSDSGFYLCACRVPSLEKLFFGSGTQLSVL.

The table lists this clone with a count of one. This chain joins TRBV21-1 and TRBJ1-1. TRBV21-1 is an annotated pseudogene. The CDR3 spans 12 residues. DNA of the CDR3: TGTGCCAGCAGACTACCGGACACTGAAGCTTTCTTT. This gives the protein CASRLPDTEAFF.

This clone came up a few times. The CDR3 DNA reads TGCGCCAGCAGCTTGGACAGTCCTCAAGGGGTTTTCTTT. It encodes CASSLDSPQGVFF. The chain has TRBV5-1 and TRBJ1-1; TRBD1 is a possible D gene (5 bases). The V end was cut by 0 bases, the J end by 13 bases, with 16 bases between. CDR3 length: 13 residues. The germline V gene encodes CDR1 SGHRS and CDR2 YFSETQ.

The chain employs TRBV4-2 and TRBJ2-2; 13 nucleotides align to TRBD2. CDR1 is LGHNA and CDR2 is YNFKEQ in the germline V gene. The V and J ends lost 1 base and 6 bases, in that order; junction bases with no gene match: 5. CDR3 length equals 17 residues. The CDR3 DNA reads as TGTGCCAGCAGCCAAGTCAGGACTAGCGGGGGTTCCGGGGAGCTGTTTTTT. This encodes CASSQVRTSGGSGELFF.

J is TRBJ2-5 and V is TRBV14; no clear D. The CDR3 totals 12 residues. Trimming took 0 bases from V and 4 from J, leaving 3 bases between them. Germline CDR1 is SGHDN and CDR2 is FVKESK. CDR3 nucleotide sequence: TGTGCCAGCAGCCAAGATATAGAGACCCAGTACTTC. Its protein is CASSQDIETQYF.

The rearrangement links TRBV7-2 to TRBJ1-1, with 9 bases aligning to TRBD1. The J segment lost 4 bases and the V segment lost 5 bases, leaving 2 bases of the junction unmatched. This CDR3 has 13 amino acids. The germline V gene encodes CDR1 SGHTA and CDR2 FQGNSA. The CDR3 loop is CASSQTGGTEAFF. For the CDR3, the DNA is TGTGCCAGCAGCCAGACAGGGGGCACTGAAGCTTTCTTT.

The chain combines TRBV29-1 with TRBJ1-1, with 7 bases fitting TRBD1. CDR3 size: 12 residues. J gave up 4 bases and V 7 bases, and 6 bases lay outside the gene matches. Germline CDR1 reads SQVTM; CDR2 reads ANQGSEA. The CDR3, as DNA: TGCAGCGCCCAGACAGGGTCCACTGAAGCTTTCTTT. This translates into CSAQTGSTEAFF.

CDR3 bases: TGTGCCAGTAGTAAGCCTAGCGGGAGCGGGGAGCTGTTTTTT. The encoded protein is CASSKPSGSGELFF. The rearrangement links TRBV19 to TRBJ2-2; 10 positions agree with TRBD2. Germline assignment: CDR1 LNHDA and CDR2 SQIVND (reference sequence). The J segment lost 7 bases and the V segment lost 4 bases, leaving 3 bases of the junction unmatched. This CDR3 region has 14 residues.

J is TRBJ1-3 and V is TRBV5-1; perhaps TRBD1 as D (5 bases). Germline V gene sequence: CDR1 SGHRS, CDR2 YFSETQ. The CDR3 length is 17 residues. The germline V and J ends were trimmed by 0 bases and 2 bases, with 15 bases remaining between them. The CDR3 nucleotides read TGCGCCAGCAGCTTGGAAGGCAGGGTCGATACTGGAAACACCATATATTTT. Translation gives CASSLEGRVDTGNTIYF.

The chain carries TRBV6-5 and TRBJ2-1, with TRBD2 identical over 8 bases. This CDR3 is 15 amino acids long. The V segment lost 6 bases and the J segment 0 bases; nucleotides outside the gene matches: 4. The germline CDR1 and CDR2 sequences are MNHEY and SVGAGI. The CDR3 sequence: CASRPLAGSYNEQFF. DNA for the CDR3: TGTGCCAGCAGACCTCTAGCGGGCTCCTACAATGAGCAGTTCTTC.

This clone was recorded only once. The CDR3 bases are TGTGCCAGCAGCCGGGACAGGGGGGGAGTATGGGAGACCCAGTACTTC. Its protein product is CASSRDRGGVWETQYF. This chain uses TRBV5-4 with TRBJ2-5, with 11 bases identical to TRBD1. Losses at the gene ends were 4 bases for V and 5 bases for J; bases not matched to a gene: 10. CDR3 length equals 16 residues. From germline, CDR1 is SGHNT and CDR2 YYREEE (reference sequence).

The CDR3 sequence: CASSLKLAGGQETQYF. The CDR3, as DNA: TGCGCCAGCAGCTTGAAACTAGCGGGAGGCCAAGAGACCCAGTACTTC. The chain recombines TRBV5-1 with TRBJ2-5; 12 positions match TRBD2. The CDR3 is made up of 16 amino acids. Germline V gene data show CDR1 as SGHRS and CDR2 as YFSETQ. Trimming took 1 base from V and 1 from J; bases not matched to a gene: 2.

The chain uses TRBV2 and TRBJ1-1; unclear D gene. The ends were cut back, 0 bases at V and 6 bases at J, with 5 bases in the middle. The CDR3 sequence is 12 residues long. CDR1 is SNHLY and CDR2 is FYNNEI in the germline V gene. The CDR3 DNA is TGTGCCAGCAGTGAAGCGAGGCCTGAAGCTTTCTTT. It is translated as CASSEARPEAFF.

The CDR3: CASRGRQGALYGYTF. The CDR3 DNA reads TGTGCCAGCAGGGGGCGACAGGGAGCTCTCTATGGCTACACCTTC. This chain uses TRBV28 with TRBJ1-2, with 7 bases that match TRBD1. The CDR3 runs 15 residues. The germline V gene encodes CDR1 MDHEN and CDR2 SYDVKM. V lost 6 bases, J lost 4 bases, and 11 bases stayed unmatched.

The gene calls are TRBV5-6 and TRBJ2-7, with D maybe TRBD1 (6 bases). Germline V gives CDR1 SGHDT, CDR2 YYEEEE. The germline V and J ends were trimmed by 2 bases and 4 bases, with 13 bases remaining between them. The length of the CDR3 is 14 residues. CDR3 sequence: CASSFLDSPYEQYV. In nucleotides, the CDR3 is TGTGCCAGCAGCTTTTTGGACAGTCCATACGAGCAGTACGTC.

This sequence joins TRBV28 and TRBJ2-5; TRBD1 matches 8 bases. From germline, CDR1 is MDHEN and CDR2 SYDVKM. V lost 5 bases, J lost 4 bases, and 18 bases stayed unmatched. This CDR3 has 18 residues. The CDR3 is CASSPTHPTGEDGETQYF. CDR3 in DNA: TGTGCCAGCAGTCCCACCCATCCGACAGGGGAAGATGGAGAGACCCAGTACTTC.

The rearrangement links TRBV24-1 to TRBJ2-2, with D possibly TRBD1 on 5 matching bases. V lost 9 bases and J 2 bases, leaving 15 bases between the germline ends. Germline V CDR1 and CDR2: KGHDR, SFDVKD. The CDR3 extends over 15 amino acids. The DNA for the CDR3 is TGTGCCACCGAGAGCCGCCAGGGTAACACCGGGGAGCTGTTTTTT. Translating it yields CATESRQGNTGELFF.